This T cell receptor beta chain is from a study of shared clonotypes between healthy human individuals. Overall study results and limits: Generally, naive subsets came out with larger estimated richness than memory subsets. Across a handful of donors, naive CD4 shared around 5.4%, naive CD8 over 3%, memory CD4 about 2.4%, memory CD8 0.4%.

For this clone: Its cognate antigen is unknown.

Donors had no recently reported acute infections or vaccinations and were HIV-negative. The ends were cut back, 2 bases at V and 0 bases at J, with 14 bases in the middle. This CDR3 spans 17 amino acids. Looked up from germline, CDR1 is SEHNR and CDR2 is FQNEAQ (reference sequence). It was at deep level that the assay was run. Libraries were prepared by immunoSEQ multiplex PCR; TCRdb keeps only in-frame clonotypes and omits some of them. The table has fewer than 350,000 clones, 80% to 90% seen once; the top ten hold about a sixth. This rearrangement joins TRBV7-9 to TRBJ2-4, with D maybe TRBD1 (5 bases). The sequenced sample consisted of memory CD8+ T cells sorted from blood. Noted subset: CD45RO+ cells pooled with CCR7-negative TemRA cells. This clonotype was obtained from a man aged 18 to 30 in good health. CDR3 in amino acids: CASSLYWQGLAKNIQYF. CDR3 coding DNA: TGTGCCAGCAGCTTATACTGGCAGGGCCTAGCCAAAAACATTCAGTACTTC. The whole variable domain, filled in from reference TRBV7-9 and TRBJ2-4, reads DTGVSQNPRHKITKRGQNVTFRCDPISEHNRLYWYRQTLGQGPEFLTYFQNEAQLEKSRLLSDRFSAERPKGSFSTLEIQRTEQGDSAMYLCASSLYWQGLAKNIQYFGAGTRLSVL.